This T cell receptor (beta chain) is drawn from a study of early T cells in non-severe SARS-CoV-2 infection. This clonotype was recorded many times. The CDR3 is made up of 12 amino acids. From germline, CDR1 is KGHSH and CDR2 LQKENI. V lost 3 bases, J lost 13 bases, and 13 bases lay in between. MiXCR was run by TCRdb on the 5' RACE reads, yielding one entry per CDR3 protein. Of 43,000 or so distinct CDR3 sequences listed, roughly 4% are singletons. This chain uses TRBV18 with TRBJ2-1; a possible D gene is TRBD1 (6 bases). Sequencing was carried out using whole blood. This clonotype originated in an adult who was a healthcare worker with PCR-confirmed SARS-CoV-2 infection or an uninfected control (not recorded which). The chain's CDR3 is CASSPDRQPQFF. CDR3 bases: TGTGCCAGCTCACCGGACAGACAGCCACAGTTCTTC.